This TCR beta chain was found in a study of T cells after yellow fever vaccination. For the study at large: SMART-Seq v4 Ultra Low Input handled preparation of low-cell-number fractions. Study observations and caveats: Most clones from primary vaccination were detected again post-booster (almost 98% CD4, roughly 90% CD8).

V lost 5 bases and J 8 bases, leaving 14 bases between the germline ends. The CDR3 is made up of 13 amino acids. Per the germline V gene, CDR1 is SGDLS and CDR2 is YYNGEE. Only a few counts were recorded for this clonotype. What it binds is unknown. They built TCR cDNA with 5'RACE template switching, a step that put in a universal primer site and UMIs. TCRdb recomputed calls from the 5' RACE reads with MiXCR, one row per CDR3 protein. The sample has hundreds of thousands of distinct CDR3 sequences; roughly 14% are singletons. V is TRBV9 and J is TRBJ2-1; D unresolved. The TCR comes from a man aged 25-40 years who received the YFV17D yellow fever vaccine. The starting material was PBMCs, obtained on the day of the yellow fever booster vaccination. CDR3: CASSLHVKDEQFF. The CDR3 DNA is TGTGCCAGCAGTTTGCATGTGAAGGATGAGCAGTTCTTC.